These 31 T cell receptor beta chains originate from one sample sequenced in a study of OX40 agonist ivuxolimab in advanced cancers. Generated by immunoSEQ multiplex PCR, the TCRdb table keeps only in-frame clones and is missing some. The sample has about 65,000 clones, about 82% seen once. This material consisted of CD4+ or CD8+ T cells sorted from blood, taken in a trial of the OX40 agonist ivuxolimab. These TCRs come from an adult with an advanced solid tumor such as melanoma, head and neck, liver or kidney cancer.

The J gene is TRBJ1-3, the V gene TRBV5-4; D not certain. This CDR3 comprises 15 residues. Between the trimmed V and J ends, which lost 0 bases and 0 bases, there was a span of 7 bases. Per the germline V gene, CDR1 is SGHNT and CDR2 is YYREEE (reference sequence). The CDR3 bases are TGTGCCAGCAGCTTGGGTCTCAACTCTGGAAACACCATATATTTT. Protein product: CASSLGLNSGNTIYF.

The gene calls are TRBV7-9 and TRBJ2-1, with 7 bases aligning to TRBD2. Losses at the gene ends were 5 bases for V and 14 bases for J; bases not matched to a gene: 12. CDR3 length equals 13 residues. From germline, CDR1 is SEHNR and CDR2 FQNEAQ (reference sequence). CDR3: CASSVSLATWEFF. CDR3 coding DNA: TGTGCCAGCAGCGTTTCACTAGCGACGTGGGAGTTCTTC.

This rearrangement joins TRBV9 to TRBJ1-4; possibly TRBD1 for D (6 bases). The ends were cut back, 4 bases at V and 0 bases at J, with 10 bases in the middle. Per the germline V gene, CDR1 is SGDLS and CDR2 is YYNGEE. The CDR3 totals 15 residues. CDR3 nucleotides: TGTGCCAGCAGCCCTAGGGGGTCAACTAATGAAAAACTGTTTTTT. It specifies CASSPRGSTNEKLFF.

The chain links TRBV5-4 to TRBJ1-2; D may be TRBD1 (5 bases). Germline V gives CDR1 SGHNT, CDR2 YYREEE (reference sequence). V was trimmed by 6 bases and J by 3 bases, leaving 12 bases between them. The CDR3 has 13 amino acids. For the CDR3, the DNA is TGTGCCAGCACGGACGGACAACACTATGGCTACACCTTC. Protein sequence: CASTDGQHYGYTF.

The chain has TRBV18 and TRBJ1-1, with D possibly matching TRBD1 (6 bases). The CDR3 extends over 16 amino acids. CDR1 is KGHSH and CDR2 is LQKENI in the germline V gene. With 3 bases removed from V and 1 base from J, the gap between germline ends came to 15 bases. The CDR3 reads CASSPRSSGQNTEAFF. The DNA of the CDR3 is TGTGCCAGCTCACCTCGATCCTCGGGACAGAACACTGAAGCTTTCTTT.

The rearrangement uses TRBV30 and TRBJ2-3; the D is unclear. The CDR3 sequence is 12 residues long. Trimming shortened V by 5 bases and J by 10 bases, and 16 bases separated the two germline ends. Germline CDR1 reads GTSNPN; CDR2 reads SVGIG (reference sequence). The CDR3 coding sequence is TGTGCCTGGGCTCCGGCCCGGGTTCCGCAGTATTTT. Translated, it gives CAWAPARVPQYF.

This chain links TRBV30 with TRBJ2-2, with unresolved D. V lost 1 base to trimming and J lost 9 bases, with 27 bases between them. Looked up from germline, CDR1 is GTSNPN and CDR2 is SVGIG (reference sequence). The CDR3 consists of 18 residues. The CDR3 DNA is TGTGCCTGGAGTGAATGGGGTTTCGGTGAATCAATAAGGAGGGAGCTGTTTTTT. Translating gives CAWSEWGFGESIRRELFF.

The chain carries TRBV4-2 and TRBJ2-1, with 7 bases that match TRBD2. The junction had 8 bases not matched to a gene; V was cut back by 1 base and J by 8 bases. CDR3 length: 15 amino acids. Germline CDR1 reads LGHNA; CDR2 reads YNFKEQ. The chain's CDR3 is CASSQALGRLHEQFF. CDR3 nucleotide sequence: TGTGCCAGCAGCCAAGCGCTCGGGAGGCTTCATGAGCAGTTCTTC.

The CDR3: CASSHDRGNTEAFF. DNA of the CDR3: TGTGCCAGCAGCCATGACAGGGGGAACACTGAAGCTTTCTTT. The chain uses TRBV7-8 and TRBJ1-1; 8 positions agree with TRBD1. The CDR3 has 14 residues. From germline, CDR1 is SGHVS and CDR2 FQNEAQ. V lost 5 bases to trimming and J lost 1 base; unmatched junction nucleotides: 3.

The gene calls are TRBV11-3 and TRBJ2-5, with 12 bases fitting TRBD1. This CDR3 contains 19 residues. Germline V gene lookup returns CDR1 SGHNT and CDR2 YENEEA. Trimming removed 5 bases from V and 5 bases from J; junction bases left unmatched: 18. CDR3 amino acids: CASSKFFDGTGGDRETQYF. The CDR3 nucleotides are TGTGCCAGCAGCAAGTTCTTTGATGGGACAGGGGGCGACCGGGAGACCCAGTACTTC.

This CDR3 is CASSPRTDTQYF. CDR3 sequence (DNA): TGTGCCAGCAGCCCCCGCACAGATACGCAGTATTTT. The rearrangement joins TRBV6-5 to TRBJ2-3, with D unclear. Germline V gives CDR1 MNHEY, CDR2 SVGAGI. Trimming stripped 6 bases from V and 1 base from J, with 5 bases between. The CDR3 covers 12 residues.

The sample holds one count of this clone. V gene TRBV4-1 combines with J gene TRBJ1-2; D is uncertain. The germline CDR1 and CDR2 sequences are MGHRA and YSYEKL. V was pared by 0 bases and J by 5 bases, with 7 bases between. This CDR3 spans 13 amino acids. In nucleotides, the CDR3 is TGCGCCAGCAGCCAAGATGGAACATATGGCTACACCTTC. Protein sequence: CASSQDGTYGYTF.

The chain joins TRBV18 to TRBJ1-5; D not resolved. Looked up from germline, CDR1 is KGHSH and CDR2 is LQKENI. The germline V and J ends were trimmed by 6 bases and 6 bases, with 15 bases remaining between them. This CDR3 comprises 14 residues. The CDR3 nucleotides read TGTGCCAGCTCTCCAACAGAACTCTCTCAGCCCCAGCATTTT. Encoded protein: CASSPTELSQPQHF.

This clone was detected once. One end of the junction does not line up with germline, which may come from a read error. V usage is TRBV6-6 and J usage is TRBJ2-7; 8 nucleotides line up with TRBD1. The CDR3 consists of 12 residues. Germline CDR1 is MNHNY and CDR2 is SVGAGI (reference sequence). CDR3 amino acids: CASGYSQGALVF. CDR3 sequence (DNA): TGTGCCAGCGGTTACTCTCAGGGGGCCCTTGTCTTC.

The V gene is TRBV30, the J gene TRBJ1-5; 9 bases agree with TRBD1. CDR1 and CDR2 (germline): GTSNPN, SVGIG (reference sequence). The CDR3 is 14 residues long. V shed 5 bases, J shed 6 bases, and the junction held 8 bases outside the gene matches. The CDR3 DNA sequence: TGTGCCTGGTCACAGGGGGCGAGGGGTCAGCCCCAGCATTTT. Translation: CAWSQGARGQPQHF.

This chain uses TRBV11-3 with TRBJ2-3, with 14 positions matching TRBD2. Germline V CDR1 and CDR2: SGHNT, YENEEA. The CDR3 sequence is 14 residues long. Unmatched junction bases numbered 1, after V lost 6 bases and J lost 5 bases. CDR3 sequence reads: CASSGTSGGDTQYF. CDR3 bases: TGTGCCAGCAGTGGGACTAGCGGGGGAGATACGCAGTATTTT.

The chain recombines TRBV7-9 with TRBJ1-1, with unresolved D. V dropped 8 bases and J dropped 1 base, with 5 bases sitting between them. The CDR3 has 11 amino acids. Germline loops: CDR1 SEHNR, CDR2 FQNEAQ (reference sequence). The CDR3, as DNA: TGTGCCAGCGGCGAGAACACTGAAGCTTTCTTT. Its protein is CASGENTEAFF.

V usage is TRBV2 and J usage is TRBJ1-4; TRBD1 matches at 7 bases. The V segment lost 8 bases and the J segment 6 bases; nucleotides outside the gene matches: 3. This CDR3 region has 12 residues. Germline-derived CDR1 and CDR2 are SNHLY and FYNNEI. In DNA, the CDR3 is TGTGCCAGCCGGGACAGCCATGAAAAACTGTTTTTT. This translates into CASRDSHEKLFF.

The rearrangement links TRBV18 to TRBJ2-7, with D perhaps matching TRBD1 (6 bases). CDR3 length: 15 residues. Germline V gene lookup returns CDR1 KGHSH and CDR2 LQKENI. The V gene lost 0 bases and the J gene lost 2 bases, with 11 bases spanning the gap. CDR3 nucleotide sequence: TGTGCCAGCTCACCACCGCTGACAGGCACCTACGAGCAGTACTTC. This codes for CASSPPLTGTYEQYF.

The chain is built from TRBV19 and TRBJ2-7; possible D gene TRBD1, 5 bases. The CDR3 consists of 14 residues. The V and J ends lost 6 bases and 4 bases respectively, with 16 bases between them. Germline CDR1 LNHDA, CDR2 SQIVND (reference sequence). The CDR3, as DNA: TGTGCCAGTAGCCAGTATTTGGGGCCGTACGAGCAGTACGTC. It translates to CASSQYLGPYEQYV.

The chain joins TRBV28 to TRBJ1-5, with D hard to call. CDR1 and CDR2 (germline): MDHEN, SYDVKM. The CDR3 totals 15 residues. V lost 3 bases and J lost 2, with 11 bases in between. CDR3 protein: CASSFPGFGNQPQHF. The CDR3 nucleotides read TGTGCCAGCAGTTTCCCTGGGTTCGGCAATCAGCCCCAGCATTTT.

The CDR3 loop reads CASSSPGTYEQYF. In nucleotides, the CDR3 is TGTGCCAGCTCAAGCCCCGGGACCTACGAGCAGTACTTC. This sequence joins TRBV18 and TRBJ2-7; D perhaps matches TRBD2 (5 bases). V was clipped by 5 bases and J by 2 bases, with 10 bases between them. CDR1 and CDR2 from the germline V gene are KGHSH and LQKENI. This CDR3 region has 13 residues.

This chain links TRBV4-2 with TRBJ2-3; a possible D gene is TRBD1 (6 bases). From germline, CDR1 is LGHNA and CDR2 YNFKEQ. Trimming took 2 bases from V and 6 from J, leaving 18 bases between them. This CDR3 comprises 16 residues. The CDR3 DNA reads as TGTGCCAGCAGCCAAAACCCGACAGGTGTTGGTGATACGCAGTATTTT. Translated, it gives CASSQNPTGVGDTQYF.

This clone has a single count. The V call is TRBV28, the J call TRBJ2-3; tentatively, D is TRBD1 (6 bases). This CDR3 has 13 residues. V was cut by 5 bases and J by 12 bases, with 18 bases left in between. Germline V lookup: CDR1 MDHEN, CDR2 SYDVKM. Written as DNA, the CDR3 is TGTGCCAGCAGTGCCGGACAGCGCACCCATCAGTATTTT. This encodes CASSAGQRTHQYF. Full variable domain (rest looked up from reference TRBV28 and TRBJ2-3): DVKVTQSSRYLVKRTGEKVFLECVQDMDHENMFWYRQDPGLGLRLIYFSYDVKMKEKGDIPEGYSVSREKKERFSLILESASTNQTSMYLCASSAGQRTHQYFGPGTRLTVL.

The chain uses TRBV6-1 and TRBJ2-7, with TRBD1 as a possible D gene (5 bases). Germline-derived CDR1 and CDR2 are MNHNS and SASEGT. V lost 1 base and J 5 bases, leaving 12 bases between the germline ends. The CDR3 is made up of 14 amino acids. CDR3 nucleotide sequence: TGTGCCAGCAGTGAAGATTGGGGCAGCGACGAGCAGTACTTC. Amino acids: CASSEDWGSDEQYF.

The chain uses TRBV11-2 and TRBJ2-4, with 7 bases lining up with TRBD2. Per the germline V gene, CDR1 is SGHAT and CDR2 is FQNNGV. J was trimmed by 6 bases and V by 5 bases; bases with no gene match: 10. The CDR3 length is 15 residues. The CDR3 DNA reads TGTGCCAGCAGCCCCCTGGGTACTAGCGTAAACATTCAGTACTTC. As protein: CASSPLGTSVNIQYF.

The chain carries TRBV2 and TRBJ1-1; maybe TRBD1 (5 bases). From germline, CDR1 is SNHLY and CDR2 FYNNEI. The CDR3 spans 11 residues. CDR3 protein: CATLGGTEAFF. The DNA of the CDR3 is TGTGCAACACTGGGGGGCACTGAAGCTTTCTTT.

The chain is built from TRBV7-9 and TRBJ1-2; 7 bases agree with TRBD1. J lost 6 bases, V lost 5 bases, and 6 bases had no gene match. The CDR3 length is 13 residues. Germline-derived CDR1 and CDR2 are SEHNR and FQNEAQ (reference sequence). CDR3 nucleotide sequence: TGTGCCAGCAGCCCGACAGGGTGGAATGGCTACACCTTC. This sequence encodes CASSPTGWNGYTF.

This chain connects TRBV5-4 to TRBJ2-1; D possibly corresponds to TRBD2 (6 bases). This CDR3 contains 16 residues. In germline, CDR1 is SGHNT, CDR2 YYREEE (reference sequence). V lost 1 base, J lost 2 bases, and 13 bases lay in between. The chain's CDR3 is CASSLRRLGAYNEQFF. In DNA, the CDR3 is TGTGCCAGCAGCTTGCGGAGACTAGGGGCCTACAATGAGCAGTTCTTC.

The chain links TRBV4-2 to TRBJ2-7, with a tentative D call TRBD2 (6 bases). The CDR3 spans 15 residues. Trimming pared 1 base from V and 0 bases from J, leaving 10 bases between. CDR1 LGHNA and CDR2 YNFKEQ come from the germline V gene. CDR3 region: CASSQGEAGSYEQYF. In DNA, the CDR3 is TGTGCCAGCAGCCAAGGGGAGGCAGGCTCCTACGAGCAGTACTTC.

This chain joins TRBV7-9 and TRBJ1-5; no clear D gene. Between the trimmed V and J ends, which lost 5 bases and 1 base, there was a span of 9 bases. Germline CDR1 SEHNR, CDR2 FQNEAQ (reference sequence). The CDR3 extends over 14 amino acids. The CDR3 loop is CASSQGGSNQPQHF. The CDR3 DNA reads TGTGCCAGCAGCCAAGGCGGGAGCAATCAGCCCCAGCATTTT.